The 29 T cell receptor beta chains below come from one sample, sequenced in a study of Graves' ophthalmopathy and Graves' hyperthyroidism. Transcripts of RNA were the source for amplifying TCR beta CDR3 regions. First-round RT-PCR employed HTBI primers, with a second-round multiplex PCR after it. TCRdb processed the multiplex PCR reads anew with MiXCR; each CDR3 protein has one entry. Of 900,000 to 1,200,000 distinct CDR3 sequences detected, roughly two fifths appear once; the ten largest clones hold over 8.5%. Sequencing used peripheral blood or thyroid tissue (not recorded which). The source is an adult man with Graves' hyperthyroidism.

This clonotype was seen many times. The rearrangement uses TRBV11-2 and TRBJ2-7; TRBD2 matches 10 bases. Germline V gene sequence: CDR1 SGHAT, CDR2 FQNNGV. Germline trimming cut 2 bases from V and 3 bases from J; bases unmatched to any gene: 4. This CDR3 contains 15 residues. The CDR3: CASSLTSGIVYEQYF. The CDR3 DNA reads TGTGCCAGCAGCTTAACTAGCGGGATAGTCTACGAGCAGTACTTC.

This clonotype was recorded many times. This sequence joins TRBV29-1 and TRBJ2-5; D is unresolved. Germline CDR1 reads SQVTM; CDR2 reads ANQGSEA. This CDR3 has 12 amino acids. Between the trimmed V and J ends, which lost 2 bases and 7 bases, there was a span of 11 bases. The CDR3 DNA is TGCAGCGTTGAACATCAGTTAGGGACCCAGTACTTC. It specifies CSVEHQLGTQYF.

This clonotype was detected many times. The chain has TRBV10-3 and TRBJ1-1; no clear D. Germline V lookup: CDR1 ENHRY, CDR2 SYGVKD. Trimming cost V 3 bases and J 8 bases, with 13 bases left between them. This CDR3 contains 13 residues. The CDR3 region is CAISDRSKIEAFF. The DNA of the CDR3 is TGTGCCATCAGTGATAGATCGAAGATCGAAGCTTTCTTT.

The J gene is TRBJ2-6, the V gene TRBV5-6; either TRBD1 or TRBD2 may fit D (7 bases each). V lost 4 bases and J 2 bases, leaving 16 bases between the germline ends. The CDR3 runs to 17 residues. Germline V lookup: CDR1 SGHDT, CDR2 YYEEEE. CDR3 nucleotide sequence: TGTGCCAGCAGCAGGACTGGGAGGGGGCCTGGGGCCAACGTCCTGACTTTC. The encoded protein is CASSRTGRGPGANVLTF.

This clonotype showed up many times. DNA of the CDR3: TGTGCCAGCAGTGAGGGACAGGCGAACCAAGAGACCCAGTACTTC. Amino acids: CASSEGQANQETQYF. This chain uses TRBV2 with TRBJ2-5; TRBD1 aligns across 8 bases. V lost 3 bases, J lost 0 bases, and 3 bases stayed unmatched. Germline CDR1 reads SNHLY; CDR2 reads FYNNEI. CDR3 length equals 15 residues.

The sample holds many counts of this clonotype. The chain couples TRBV19 to TRBJ1-5; TRBD1 is a possible D gene (6 bases). The V end lost 1 base, the J end lost 13 bases, and 17 bases lay between the germline ends. The CDR3 runs 14 residues. The germline CDR1 and CDR2 sequences are LNHDA and SQIVND (reference sequence). The CDR3 is CASSIVVQGLQQHF. The CDR3 coding sequence is TGTGCCAGTAGTATAGTGGTACAGGGACTACAACAGCATTTT.

This clonotype showed up many times. One end of the junction does not line up with germline, which may come from a read error. The chain links TRBV19 to TRBJ2-2; D possibly corresponds to TRBD2 (6 bases). Germline CDR1 is LNHDA and CDR2 is SQIVND (reference sequence). This CDR3 contains 13 residues. CDR3 sequence (DNA): TGCGCCAGCAGCTCCGGGGGCACCGGGGAGCTGTTTTTT. It yields the protein CASSSGGTGELFF.

At least ten counts were recorded for this clonotype. The chain recombines TRBV29-1 with TRBJ2-7, with D perhaps assigned TRBD1 or TRBD2 (5 bases each). CDR1 and CDR2 (germline): SQVTM, ANQGSEA. Trimming shortened V by 7 bases and J by 2 bases, and 15 bases separated the two germline ends. The CDR3 spans 13 residues. Here the CDR3 DNA reads TGCAGCGCCGGCCTGGGGGACGCCTACGAGCAGTACTTC. Encoded protein: CSAGLGDAYEQYF.

This clonotype was seen many times. The gene calls are TRBV19 and TRBJ1-4; 8 nucleotides line up with TRBD1. This CDR3 is built from 15 residues. V dropped 6 bases and J dropped 2; count of bases not matched to a gene: 5. Germline CDR1 LNHDA, CDR2 SQIVND (reference sequence). Written as DNA, the CDR3 is TGTGCCAGTAGGGACAGGGTTATGACTAATGAAAAACTGTTTTTT. It codes for CASRDRVMTNEKLFF. Together with reference TRBV19 and TRBJ1-4, the CDR3 gives the full variable domain: DGGITQSPKYLFRKEGQNVTLSCEQNLNHDAMYWYRQDPGQGLRLIYYSQIVNDFQKGDIAEGYSVSREKKESFPLTVTSAQKNPTAFYLCASRDRVMTNEKLFFGSGTQLSVL.

As concerns this clonotype: A much larger clone differs from this one at a single base, so this may be a read error. This sequence joins TRBV7-3 and TRBJ2-2; no clear D gene. The CDR3 contains 13 residues. Germline assignment: CDR1 SGHTA and CDR2 FQGTGA. The CDR3 DNA is TGTGCCAGCGGCTTATCCGGCGCCGGGGAGCTGTTTTTT. Translation gives CASGLSGAGELFF. The entire variable domain, with the rest obtained from reference TRBV7-3 and TRBJ2-2, is as follows: GAGVSQTPSNKVTEKGKYVELRCDPISGHTALYWYRQSLGQGPEFLIYFQGTGAADDSGLPNDRFFAVRPEGSVSTLKIQRTERGDSAVYLCASGLSGAGELFFGEGSRLTVL.

The rearrangement links TRBV9 to TRBJ1-4; 9 positions agree with TRBD1. Losses at the gene ends were 3 bases for V and 8 bases for J; bases not matched to a gene: 14. Looked up from germline, CDR1 is SGDLS and CDR2 is YYNGEE. The CDR3 runs to 17 residues. DNA for the CDR3: TGTGCCAGCAGCGGAATACAGGGGGCGGGGAATGGAGAAAAACTGTTTTTT. It yields the protein CASSGIQGAGNGEKLFF.

This clonotype was detected only a few times. V and J are TRBV20-1 and TRBJ2-6; D ambiguous. The CDR3 covers 17 residues. Trimming removed 3 bases from V and 0 bases from J, with 15 bases in between. CDR1 DFQATT and CDR2 SNEGSKA come from the germline V gene (reference sequence). CDR3 sequence reads: CSARFLSQSSGANVLTF. The CDR3 DNA follows: TGCAGTGCTAGGTTCCTTTCGCAGAGCTCTGGGGCCAACGTCCTGACTTTC.

CDR3 nucleotides: TGTGCCAGCCCCCTTATAAGTGTCGGGCCCTGGGGTTCACCCCTCCACTTT. It specifies CASPLISVGPWGSPLHF. The J gene is TRBJ1-6, the V gene TRBV25-1; D unclear. Germline V gene lookup returns CDR1 MGHDK and CDR2 SYGVNS. Deletions cut 8 bases from V and 9 bases from J, with 26 bases between. The CDR3 sequence is 17 residues long.

V is TRBV30 and J is TRBJ1-2; no clear D gene. The V end was cut by 0 bases, the J end by 6 bases, with 11 bases between. Germline-derived CDR1 and CDR2 are GTSNPN and SVGIG (reference sequence). The length of the CDR3 is 13 residues. The CDR3 DNA sequence: TGTGCCTGGAGTGTACCTGGAAGGGATGGCTACACCTTC. It yields the protein CAWSVPGRDGYTF.

The chain couples TRBV29-1 to TRBJ1-2; perhaps TRBD1 as D (5 bases). Germline CDR1 SQVTM, CDR2 ANQGSEA. This CDR3 spans 14 amino acids. CDR3 coding DNA: TGCGGAGGGGCCTCTAGCAGGGAAAACTATGGCTACACCTTC. Encoded protein: CGGASSRENYGYTF.

The J gene is TRBJ1-3, the V gene TRBV3-1, with 9 bases that match TRBD1. This CDR3 has 16 residues. Germline V lookup: CDR1 LGHDT, CDR2 YNNKEL (reference sequence). V lost 1 base to trimming and J lost 1 base; unmatched junction nucleotides: 2. Here the CDR3 DNA reads TGTGCCAGCAGCCAAGCGGACAGGGGTTCTGGAAACACCATATATTTT. It is translated as CASSQADRGSGNTIYF. Filled out from reference TRBV3-1 and TRBJ1-3, the complete variable domain reads DTAVSQTPKYLVTQMGNDKSIKCEQNLGHDTMYWYKQDSKKFLKIMFSYNNKELIINETVPNRFSPKSPDKAHLNLHINSLELGDSAVYFCASSQADRGSGNTIYFGEGSWLTVV.

Only a few counts were recorded for this clonotype. This chain joins TRBV29-1 and TRBJ1-2; TRBD1 matches at 8 bases. V was clipped by 3 bases and J by 6 bases; unmatched bases: 9. The CDR3 length is 14 residues. CDR1 is SQVTM, CDR2 ANQGSEA, per germline. DNA for the CDR3: TGCAGCGTTGACACCATAGGGGACAGGAATGGCTACACCTTC. Protein sequence: CSVDTIGDRNGYTF.

This clonotype was observed many times. The rearrangement links TRBV9 to TRBJ2-2; D is uncertain. Per the germline V gene, CDR1 is SGDLS and CDR2 is YYNGEE. The ends were cut back, 3 bases at V and 6 bases at J, with 9 bases in the middle. This CDR3 spans 13 amino acids. CDR3 in amino acids: CASSASRPGELFF. For the CDR3, the DNA is TGTGCCAGCAGCGCGAGCCGACCCGGGGAGCTGTTTTTT.

About this clonotype: The junction does not match germline at one end; this may be a read error. The chain links TRBV9 to TRBJ2-7; the D gene is possibly TRBD2 (5 bases). CDR1 is SGDLS, CDR2 YYNGEE, per germline. The CDR3 loop spans 14 amino acids. The chain's CDR3 is CASSVEQRAGELYF. Here the CDR3 DNA reads TGTGCCAGCAGCGTAGAGCAAAGGGCCGGGGAGCTGTACTTC.

This sequence joins TRBV25-1 and TRBJ2-5, with 13 bases matching TRBD2. Trimming took 5 bases from V and 2 from J; bases not matched to a gene: 8. CDR1 and CDR2 (germline): MGHDK, SYGVNS. This CDR3 is 17 amino acids long. The CDR3 region has the DNA TGTGCCAGCAGTCCCGGACTAGCGGGAGTAAGGCAAGAGACCCAGTACTTC. This codes for CASSPGLAGVRQETQYF.

This clonotype was picked up a small number of times. The chain couples TRBV12-3 or TRBV12-4 to TRBJ1-5; D gene ambiguous. CDR3 length equals 16 residues. V shed 4 bases and J shed 4 bases, with 17 bases lying between them. CDR3 in amino acids: CASSYSAWGSNQPQHF. DNA for the CDR3: TGTGCCAGCAGTTATTCCGCATGGGGATCAAATCAGCCCCAGCATTTT.

This clonotype has ten or more counts. The chain couples TRBV4-3 to TRBJ2-7; perhaps D is TRBD1 or TRBD2 (5 bases each). The CDR3 length is 14 residues. Germline CDR1 LGHNA, CDR2 YSLEER. V was clipped by 3 bases and J by 3 bases, with 12 bases between them. The chain's CDR3 is CASSQGPPNYEQYF. The CDR3, as DNA: TGCGCCAGCAGCCAGGGACCGCCGAACTACGAGCAGTACTTC.

This clonotype was detected once. The V and J genes are TRBV29-1 and TRBJ1-1; D is perhaps TRBD1 (6 bases). This CDR3 spans 14 amino acids. Per the germline V gene, CDR1 is SQVTM and CDR2 is ANQGSEA. V shed 6 bases and J shed 0 bases, with 14 bases lying between them. In nucleotides, the CDR3 is TGCAGCGTGGGGCGGGACAAAGTGAACACTGAAGCTTTCTTT. Residues: CSVGRDKVNTEAFF.

This clonotype was counted ten times or more. The chain employs TRBV10-1 and TRBJ1-1, with a tentative D call TRBD1 (5 bases). V lost 6 bases and J lost 4, with 12 bases in between. The V gene's germline CDR1 is WNHNN and CDR2 SYGVQD (reference sequence). This CDR3 contains 13 residues. The CDR3 DNA sequence: TGCGCCAGCAGCTTCGACAGATCCACTGAAGCTTTCTTT. Residues: CASSFDRSTEAFF.

This clonotype was seen at least ten times. The chain combines TRBV10-2 with TRBJ2-7; TRBD2 matches at 7 bases. Germline V CDR1 and CDR2: WSHSY, SAAADI. With 5 bases clipped from V and 3 bases from J, the junction kept 10 bases outside the gene matches. CDR3 length: 15 amino acids. The CDR3 protein is CASSRGTISNYEQYF. The CDR3 bases are TGCGCCAGCAGTCGGGGGACTATATCCAACTACGAGCAGTACTTC.

This clonotype has more than one count but fewer than ten. The V gene is TRBV2, the J gene TRBJ1-1, with D unclear. V was shortened by 6 bases and J by 1 base, with 9 bases between the two germline ends. There are 13 residues in the CDR3. The germline gives CDR1 SNHLY, CDR2 FYNNEI. For the CDR3, the DNA is TGTGCCAGCAGGCCCAGACAGAACACTGAAGCTTTCTTT. Residues: CASRPRQNTEAFF.

The gene calls are TRBV2 and TRBJ2-5; D is ambiguous. The V gene's germline CDR1 is SNHLY and CDR2 FYNNEI. CDR3 length: 14 residues. Trimming cost V 4 bases and J 9 bases, with 18 bases left between them. CDR3 loop: CASSVGQVSQPQYF. The DNA for the CDR3 is TGTGCCAGCAGTGTTGGGCAGGTTAGTCAGCCCCAGTACTTC.

This clonotype was observed many times. This chain links TRBV20-1 with TRBJ1-2; D not certain. Trimming shortened V by 0 bases and J by 4 bases, and 15 bases separated the two germline ends. Per the germline V gene, CDR1 is DFQATT and CDR2 is SNEGSKA (reference sequence). The CDR3 runs 15 residues. The CDR3 protein is CSARDEEKLIYGYTF. The CDR3, as DNA: TGCAGTGCTAGAGATGAGGAGAAACTTATCTATGGCTACACCTTC.

This clonotype was detected many times. The CDR3 sequence: CASRPRVRSYGYTF. CDR3 sequence (DNA): TGTGCCAGCCGCCCGCGGGTCCGGAGCTATGGCTACACCTTC. The V and J genes are TRBV12-3 or TRBV12-4 and TRBJ1-2; D gene ambiguous. V lost 8 bases and J 4 bases, leaving 17 bases between the germline ends. This CDR3 region has 14 residues.